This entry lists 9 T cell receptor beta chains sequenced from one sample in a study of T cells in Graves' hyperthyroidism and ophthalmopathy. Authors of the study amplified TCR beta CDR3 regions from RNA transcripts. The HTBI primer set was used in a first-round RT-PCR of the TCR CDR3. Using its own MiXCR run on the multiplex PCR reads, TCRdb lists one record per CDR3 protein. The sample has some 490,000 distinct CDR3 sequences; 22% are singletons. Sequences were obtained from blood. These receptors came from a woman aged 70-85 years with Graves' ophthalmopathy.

The DNA of the CDR3 is TGTGCCAGCAGTAGGGACAGGATGATGGACACCATATATTTT. Translating gives CASSRDRMMDTIYF. The chain employs TRBV6-1 and TRBJ1-3; 8 nucleotides align to TRBD1. Looked up from germline, CDR1 is MNHNS and CDR2 is SASEGT. V trimming: 5 bases; J trimming: 8 bases; junction bases outside the gene matches: 8. This CDR3 is built from 14 residues.

The CDR3 nucleotides are TGTGCCAGCAGGATGGCGGAGTTTAGTAATTCACCCCTCCACTTT. Protein product: CASRMAEFSNSPLHF. The V and J genes are TRBV2 and TRBJ1-6; D unresolved. The V and J ends lost 6 bases and 6 bases respectively, with 15 bases between them. The CDR3 is made up of 15 amino acids. The germline V gene has CDR1 SNHLY and CDR2 FYNNEI. Based on the CDR3 plus reference TRBV2 and TRBJ1-6, the full variable domain is EPEVTQTPSHQVTQMGQEVILRCVPISNHLYFYWYRQILGQKVEFLVSFYNNEISEKSEIFDDQFSVERPDGSNFTLKIRSTKLEDSAMYFCASRMAEFSNSPLHFGNGTRLTVT.

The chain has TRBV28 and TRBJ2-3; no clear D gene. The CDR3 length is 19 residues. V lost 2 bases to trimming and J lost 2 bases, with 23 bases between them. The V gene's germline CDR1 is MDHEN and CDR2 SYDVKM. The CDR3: CASSLTFAVLNNDTDTQYF. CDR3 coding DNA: TGTGCCAGCAGTTTAACGTTCGCGGTATTGAATAACGACACAGATACGCAGTATTTT.

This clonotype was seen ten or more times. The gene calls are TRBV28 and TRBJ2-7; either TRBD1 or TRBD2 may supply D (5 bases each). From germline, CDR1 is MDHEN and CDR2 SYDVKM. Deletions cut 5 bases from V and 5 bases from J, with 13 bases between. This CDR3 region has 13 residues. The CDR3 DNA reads TGTGCCAGCAGTCAAGGGACCGGGGACGAGCAGTACTTC. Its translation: CASSQGTGDEQYF.

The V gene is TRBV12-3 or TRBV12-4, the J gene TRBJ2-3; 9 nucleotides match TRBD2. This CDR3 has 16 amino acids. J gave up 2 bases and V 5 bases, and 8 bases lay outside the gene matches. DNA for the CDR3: TGTGCCAGCAGTCCGCTAGCGGGAAACCCCACAGATACGCAGTATTTT. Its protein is CASSPLAGNPTDTQYF.

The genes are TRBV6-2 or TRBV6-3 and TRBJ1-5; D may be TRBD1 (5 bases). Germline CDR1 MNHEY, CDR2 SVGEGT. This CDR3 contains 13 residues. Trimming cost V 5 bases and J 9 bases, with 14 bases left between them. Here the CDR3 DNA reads TGTGCCAGCAGTCCGCGCCGGGACGGGCCCCAGCATTTT. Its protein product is CASSPRRDGPQHF.

The CDR3, as DNA: TGTGCCAGCAGCTTAGGGGCAGGTGCTGGAAACACCATATATTTT. Translation: CASSLGAGAGNTIYF. The chain recombines TRBV7-8 with TRBJ1-3, with unresolved D. Germline values: CDR1 SGHVS, CDR2 FQNEAQ. V lost 1 base and J lost 2, with 9 bases in between. This CDR3 comprises 15 residues.

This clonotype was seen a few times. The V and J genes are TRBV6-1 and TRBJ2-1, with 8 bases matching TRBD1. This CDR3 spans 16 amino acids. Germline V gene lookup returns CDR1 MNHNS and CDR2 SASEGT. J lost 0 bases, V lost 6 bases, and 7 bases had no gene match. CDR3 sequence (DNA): TGTGCCAGCAGAGCGACAGGGGCTAGCTCCTACAATGAGCAGTTCTTC. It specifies CASRATGASSYNEQFF.

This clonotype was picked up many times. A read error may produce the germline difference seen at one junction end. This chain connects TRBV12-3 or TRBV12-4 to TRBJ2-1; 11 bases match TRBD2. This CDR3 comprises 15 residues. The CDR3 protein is CASSLAGGPWNEQFF. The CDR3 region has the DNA TGTGCCAGCAGCTTAGCGGGAGGGCCATGGAATGAGCAGTTCTTC.